This T cell receptor beta chain was observed in a study of early T cells in non-severe SARS-CoV-2 infection. Study as a whole: Sequencing was performed on bulk RNA from unsorted whole blood, leaving chains unpaired. Study-wide findings and caveats: There was a bias toward anti-spike CD8 responses in VDJdb matching, which missed private and CD4 specificities.

Germline V gene lookup returns CDR1 KGHDR and CDR2 SFDVKD. The CDR3 is made up of 16 amino acids. Trimming stripped 5 bases from V and 2 bases from J, with 14 bases between. Unique molecular identifiers tagged individual cDNA molecules. TCRdb fed the 5' RACE reads into MiXCR, producing one record per CDR3 protein. The sample contains under 85,000 distinct CDR3 sequences, roughly 15% of which appear only once. Only a few counts were recorded for this clonotype. Its antigen is undetermined. The receptor comes from an adult who was a healthcare worker with PCR-confirmed SARS-CoV-2 infection or an uninfected control (not recorded which). The specimen was whole blood, collected at baseline. The chain uses TRBV24-1 and TRBJ2-2; D is perhaps TRBD2 (6 bases). The CDR3 DNA follows: TGTGCCACCAGTGTCCGGGGGAGTGGTAACACCGGGGAGCTGTTTTTT. As protein: CATSVRGSGNTGELFF.